This TCR beta chain was sequenced during a study of cytomegalovirus exposure and HLA in healthy donors. Across the whole study: Earlier findings included 100 million to 130 million unique TCR beta sequences obtained from about 179 million T cells. Early released data comprised 80 million to 90 million unique TCRs from HLA-typed donors. Study-wide results and caveats: Indistinguishable V segments such as TRBV6-2 and TRBV6-3 were excluded.

The CDR3 is 16 amino acids. After removal of 5 bases from V and 6 bases from J, the junction contained 7 bases not matched to a gene. Germline V gives CDR1 SGHTA, CDR2 FQGNSA. Points on this clone: The antigen is unknown.

The PCR had 60 Vbeta and 13 Jbeta primers. TCRdb's table, derived via immunoSEQ multiplex PCR, lists solely in-frame clones and lacks some. Of some 150,000 clones listed, about 80% are singletons. The sequence was collected from a woman in her 50s in good health and CMV-seronegative. Specimen: PBMCs. The chain recombines TRBV7-2 with TRBJ2-1, with 13 bases aligning to TRBD2. Here the CDR3 reads CASSPPGLAGPNEQFF. The CDR3 nucleotides read TGTGCCAGCAGCCCCCCGGGACTAGCGGGGCCCAATGAGCAGTTCTTC.